These 15 T cell receptor beta chains share one sample of origin, sequenced in a study of shared clonotypes between healthy human individuals. Profiling relied on immunoSEQ multiplex PCR, and the TCRdb table lists in-frame clones only, not all of them. The table has 600,000 to 750,000 clones, 60% to 80% seen once; the top ten hold approximately 1.8%. The sample consisted of memory CD4+ T cells sorted from blood. Indicated subset: CD45RA-negative fraction. The origin of the receptors is a woman aged 30 to 39 in good health.

The V and J genes are TRBV4-1 and TRBJ1-3, with D possibly matching TRBD1 (5 bases). The germline gives CDR1 MGHRA, CDR2 YSYEKL. The CDR3 contains 16 residues. Trimming took 3 bases from V and 3 from J, leaving 15 bases between them. CDR3 coding DNA: TGCGCCAGCAGCCACGGGGGGATCATGGATGGAAACACCATATATTTT. As protein: CASSHGGIMDGNTIYF.

This clone occurred a few times. This sequence joins TRBV5-4 and TRBJ2-3, with 10 bases that match TRBD2. CDR3 length: 18 residues. Trimming took 2 bases from V and 3 from J; bases not matched to a gene: 12. The germline V gene encodes CDR1 SGHNT and CDR2 YYREEE (reference sequence). This CDR3 reads CASSFWGAGGPGTDTQYF. DNA of the CDR3: TGTGCCAGCAGCTTCTGGGGAGCGGGAGGGCCCGGTACAGATACGCAGTATTTT.

The chain uses TRBV19 and TRBJ2-1; 10 bases fit TRBD2. This CDR3 is 13 amino acids long. V was pared by 7 bases and J by 8 bases, with 5 bases of the junction left unmatched. Germline V gene sequence: CDR1 LNHDA, CDR2 SQIVND (reference sequence). The CDR3: CASTSSGRDEQFF. CDR3 in DNA: TGTGCCAGTACGTCTAGCGGGAGAGATGAGCAGTTCTTC.

This clone was found a few times. The genes are TRBV19 and TRBJ1-5; D might be TRBD1 (5 bases). The germline gives CDR1 LNHDA, CDR2 SQIVND (reference sequence). The CDR3 contains 12 residues. V was clipped by 4 bases and J by 11 bases, with 12 bases between them. The CDR3 is CASSTSGIAQHF. In nucleotides, the CDR3 is TGTGCCAGTAGTACCTCAGGGATAGCCCAGCATTTT.

This clone was recorded only once. The V call is TRBV18, the J call TRBJ1-5; TRBD1 matches at 7 bases. From germline, CDR1 is KGHSH and CDR2 LQKENI. Trimming took 2 bases from V and 1 from J; bases not matched to a gene: 11. This CDR3 is built from 18 residues. CDR3 residues: CASSPTQGGKGSNQPQHF. The CDR3 region has the DNA TGTGCCAGCTCACCAACCCAAGGGGGCAAGGGGAGCAATCAGCCCCAGCATTTT.

The chain is built from TRBV30 and TRBJ1-4; 8 nucleotides agree with TRBD1. CDR1 GTSNPN and CDR2 SVGIG come from the germline V gene (reference sequence). J lost 8 bases, V lost 8 bases, and 13 bases had no gene match. The CDR3 totals 14 residues. The CDR3 DNA is TGTGCCCGGTCTCTTGGACAGGGTGGAGAAAAACTGTTTTTT. The encoded protein is CARSLGQGGEKLFF.

The V gene is TRBV6-6, the J gene TRBJ1-6, with 9 bases fitting TRBD1. The CDR3 runs to 15 residues. V trimming: 4 bases; J trimming: 9 bases; junction bases outside the gene matches: 7. Per the germline V gene, CDR1 is MNHNY and CDR2 is SVGAGI (reference sequence). Here the CDR3 DNA reads TGTGCCAGCAGTTCCCCGGGACAGGGATTTTCACCCCTCCACTTT. Its translation is CASSSPGQGFSPLHF.

This clone occurred a few times. The chain carries TRBV2 and TRBJ2-2; TRBD1 matches 11 bases. J gave up 4 bases and V 6 bases, and 4 bases lay outside the gene matches. Germline V gene sequence: CDR1 SNHLY, CDR2 FYNNEI. The CDR3 covers 15 residues. The CDR3 loop is CASREGTGGTGELFF. CDR3 nucleotides: TGTGCCAGCAGAGAGGGGACAGGGGGCACCGGGGAGCTGTTTTTT.

J is TRBJ2-2 and V is TRBV18; D is unresolved. The germline gives CDR1 KGHSH, CDR2 LQKENI. The CDR3 consists of 11 residues. V lost 3 bases, J lost 7 bases, and 3 bases lay in between. DNA of the CDR3: TGTGCCAGCTCACCGGGCGGGGAGCTGTTTTTT. Amino acid sequence: CASSPGGELFF.

The chain uses TRBV11-2 and TRBJ2-7; the D is unclear. Germline V lookup: CDR1 SGHAT, CDR2 FQNNGV. V was cut by 4 bases and J by 6 bases, with 16 bases left in between. The CDR3 is made up of 14 amino acids. The CDR3, as DNA: TGTGCCAGCAGCTCAGGCGCCCACCAAGGCGAGCAGTACTTC. Residues: CASSSGAHQGEQYF.

The V call is TRBV6-5, the J call TRBJ2-3; D might be TRBD2 (6 bases). The CDR3 contains 15 residues. Between the trimmed V and J ends, which lost 2 bases and 4 bases, there was a span of 13 bases. Germline lookup yields CDR1 MNHEY and CDR2 SVGAGI. DNA for the CDR3: TGTGCCAGCAGTTACACCGGGAGAATCGCAGATACGCAGTATTTT. It translates to CASSYTGRIADTQYF.

This clone appeared a few times. Other DNA sequences of this sample code for an identical CDR3. J is TRBJ1-1 and V is TRBV2; D gene unclear. Germline V gene sequence: CDR1 SNHLY, CDR2 FYNNEI. The germline V and J ends were trimmed by 3 bases and 1 base, with 6 bases remaining between them. This CDR3 contains 13 residues. The CDR3 DNA sequence: TGTGCCAGCAGTGATTTGGGGAACACTGAAGCTTTCTTT. It yields the protein CASSDLGNTEAFF.

The CDR3 loop is CASSLSILAGSATGELFF. CDR3 in DNA: TGTGCCAGCAGCCTTTCCATCCTAGCGGGAAGTGCCACCGGGGAGCTGTTTTTT. The V call is TRBV9, the J call TRBJ2-2; 9 bases line up with TRBD2. The ends lost 4 bases at V and 4 bases at J; junction bases unmatched: 14. Germline-derived CDR1 and CDR2 are SGDLS and YYNGEE. The CDR3 contains 18 residues.

The sample holds one count of this clone. The chain recombines TRBV10-2 with TRBJ2-7, with TRBD1 matching 12 bases. This CDR3 is 14 amino acids long. Trimming removed 8 bases from V and 6 bases from J; junction bases left unmatched: 8. Germline values: CDR1 WSHSY, CDR2 SAAADI. The chain's CDR3 is CASHPGTGGVEQYF. The CDR3 DNA reads as TGCGCCAGCCACCCTGGGACAGGGGGCGTCGAGCAGTACTTC.

The rearrangement joins TRBV11-2 to TRBJ2-7; 9 bases are a match to TRBD2. Trimming removed 5 bases from V and 3 bases from J; junction bases left unmatched: 8. Per the germline V gene, CDR1 is SGHAT and CDR2 is FQNNGV. This CDR3 contains 15 residues. In DNA form, the CDR3 reads TGTGCCAGCAGCCCAGGGGCTAGCGGGATCTACGAGCAGTACTTC. Translating gives CASSPGASGIYEQYF.